This entry is about one T cell receptor (beta chain). The target antigen is unknown. This entry belongs to a study of cytomegalovirus exposure and HLA in healthy donors. Study information: HLA-typed donors were the source of approximately 88 million unique TCRs held in an early data release. Study-level points and caveats: Previous analysis showed most TCR beta V segments were productive about 87% or about 30% of the time. 150 or so TCR beta chains were listed as cytomegalovirus-associated.

Nominal health characterized the donors when sampled, though unrecorded immune exposures were likely. Primers: 60 Vbeta forward and 13 Jbeta reverse. Produced via immunoSEQ multiplex PCR; TCRdb's table is partial and in-frame only. The sample comprises fewer than 200,000 clones, around 75% of which are singletons, and around 1.9% rests with the top ten. CDR3 length equals 14 residues. CDR1 and CDR2 (germline): MRHNA, SNTAGT. V was shortened by 2 bases and J by 3 bases, with 8 bases between the two germline ends. This chain connects TRBV6-4 to TRBJ2-1; maybe TRBD2 (6 bases). This TCR derives from a woman between 25 and 40 years old in good health and CMV-seronegative. The sequencing input was PBMCs. CDR3: CASSDGGDYNEQFF. In DNA, the CDR3 is TGTGCCAGCAGTGACGGCGGGGACTACAATGAGCAGTTCTTC.